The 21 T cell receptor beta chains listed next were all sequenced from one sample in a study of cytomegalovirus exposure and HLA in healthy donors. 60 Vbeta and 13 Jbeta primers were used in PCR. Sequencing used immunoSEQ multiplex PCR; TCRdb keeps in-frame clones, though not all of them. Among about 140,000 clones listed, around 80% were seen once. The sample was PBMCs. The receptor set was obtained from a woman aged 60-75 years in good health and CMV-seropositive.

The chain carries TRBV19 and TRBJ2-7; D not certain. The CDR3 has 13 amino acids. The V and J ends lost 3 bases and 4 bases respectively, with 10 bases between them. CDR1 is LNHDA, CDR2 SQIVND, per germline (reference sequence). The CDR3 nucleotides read TGTGCCAGTAGTATCGGCCCGGGTTACGAGCAGTACTTC. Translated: CASSIGPGYEQYF.

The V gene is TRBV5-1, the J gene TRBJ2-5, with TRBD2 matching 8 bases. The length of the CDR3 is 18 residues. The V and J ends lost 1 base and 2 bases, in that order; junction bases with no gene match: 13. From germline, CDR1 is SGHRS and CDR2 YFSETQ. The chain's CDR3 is CASSLRPTSGEFQETQYF. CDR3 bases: TGCGCCAGCAGCTTGAGACCAACTAGCGGAGAGTTTCAAGAGACCCAGTACTTC.

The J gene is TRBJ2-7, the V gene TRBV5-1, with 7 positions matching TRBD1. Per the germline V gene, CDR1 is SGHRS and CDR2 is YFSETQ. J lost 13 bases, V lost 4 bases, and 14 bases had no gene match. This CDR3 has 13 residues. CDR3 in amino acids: CASSAQDFGDRYF. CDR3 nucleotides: TGCGCCAGCAGCGCCCAGGATTTCGGGGACAGATACTTC.

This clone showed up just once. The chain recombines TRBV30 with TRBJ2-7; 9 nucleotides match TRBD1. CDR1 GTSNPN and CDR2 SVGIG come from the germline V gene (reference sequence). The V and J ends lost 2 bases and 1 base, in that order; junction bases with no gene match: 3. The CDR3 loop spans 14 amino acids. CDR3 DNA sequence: TGTGCCTGGAGTCCCGGGACAGGGTCCTACGAGCAGTACTTC. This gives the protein CAWSPGTGSYEQYF.

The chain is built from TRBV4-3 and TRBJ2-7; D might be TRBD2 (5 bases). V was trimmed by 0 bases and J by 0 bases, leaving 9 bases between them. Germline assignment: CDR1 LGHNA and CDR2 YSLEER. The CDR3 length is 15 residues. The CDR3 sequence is CASSQDWESSYEQYF. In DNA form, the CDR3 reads TGCGCCAGCAGCCAAGATTGGGAGAGCTCCTACGAGCAGTACTTC.

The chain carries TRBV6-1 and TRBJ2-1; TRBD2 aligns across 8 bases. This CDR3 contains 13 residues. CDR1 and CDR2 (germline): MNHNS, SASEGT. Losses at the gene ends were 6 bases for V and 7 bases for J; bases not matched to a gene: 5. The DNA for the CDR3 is TGTGCCAGCAGAACAGTAGCGGGGAATGAGCAGTTCTTC. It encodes CASRTVAGNEQFF.

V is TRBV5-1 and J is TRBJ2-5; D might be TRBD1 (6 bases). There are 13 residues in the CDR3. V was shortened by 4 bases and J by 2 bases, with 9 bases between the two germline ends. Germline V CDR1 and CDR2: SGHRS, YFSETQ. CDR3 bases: TGCGCCAGCAGCCCTGGACAGCAAGAGACCCAGTACTTC. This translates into CASSPGQQETQYF.

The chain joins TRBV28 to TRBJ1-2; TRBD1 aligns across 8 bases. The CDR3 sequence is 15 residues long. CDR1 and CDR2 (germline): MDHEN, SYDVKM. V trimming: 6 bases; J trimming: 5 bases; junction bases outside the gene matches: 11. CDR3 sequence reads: CASRMQGARTYGYTF. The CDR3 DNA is TGTGCCAGCAGAATGCAGGGGGCGCGTACTTATGGCTACACCTTC.

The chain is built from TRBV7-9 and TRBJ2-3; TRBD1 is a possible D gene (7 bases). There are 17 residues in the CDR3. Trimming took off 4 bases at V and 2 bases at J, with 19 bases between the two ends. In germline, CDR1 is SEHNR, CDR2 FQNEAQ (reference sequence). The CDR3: CASSSPRGDRYTDTQYF. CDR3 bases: TGTGCCAGCAGCTCTCCAAGGGGGGACAGATACACAGATACGCAGTATTTT.

The CDR3 DNA is TGTGCCAGCAGTTACGACAGGGGGTCTGGAAACACCATATATTTT. As protein: CASSYDRGSGNTIYF. The chain is built from TRBV28 and TRBJ1-3, with TRBD1 identical over 9 bases. The CDR3 sequence is 15 residues long. V shed 4 bases, J shed 1 base, and the junction held 2 bases outside the gene matches. The V gene's germline CDR1 is MDHEN and CDR2 SYDVKM.

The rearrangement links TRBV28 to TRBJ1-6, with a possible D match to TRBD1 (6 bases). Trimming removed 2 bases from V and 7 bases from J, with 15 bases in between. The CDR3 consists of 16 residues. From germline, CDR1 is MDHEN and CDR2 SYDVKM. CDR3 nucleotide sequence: TGTGCCAGCAGTTTAGGGGGGGCAGGGAAGAATTCACCCCTCCACTTT. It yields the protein CASSLGGAGKNSPLHF.

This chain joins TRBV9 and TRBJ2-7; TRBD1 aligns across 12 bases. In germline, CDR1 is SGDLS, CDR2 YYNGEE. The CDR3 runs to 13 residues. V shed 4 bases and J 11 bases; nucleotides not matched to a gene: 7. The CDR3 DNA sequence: TGTGCCAGCAGCCCGAGGGGACAGGGGGCAGAGTACTTC. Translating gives CASSPRGQGAEYF.

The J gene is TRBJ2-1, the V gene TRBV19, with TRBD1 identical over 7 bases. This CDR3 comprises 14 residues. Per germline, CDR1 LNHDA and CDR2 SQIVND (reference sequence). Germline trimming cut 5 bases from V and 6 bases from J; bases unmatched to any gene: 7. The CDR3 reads CASSPRDRINEQFF. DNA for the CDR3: TGTGCCAGTAGTCCACGGGACAGAATCAATGAGCAGTTCTTC.

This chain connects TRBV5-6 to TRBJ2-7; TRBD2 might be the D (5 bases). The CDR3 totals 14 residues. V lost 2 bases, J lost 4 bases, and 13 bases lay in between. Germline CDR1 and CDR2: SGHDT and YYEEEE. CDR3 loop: CASSFTGVNYEQYF. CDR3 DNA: TGTGCCAGCAGCTTTACCGGGGTTAATTACGAGCAGTACTTC.

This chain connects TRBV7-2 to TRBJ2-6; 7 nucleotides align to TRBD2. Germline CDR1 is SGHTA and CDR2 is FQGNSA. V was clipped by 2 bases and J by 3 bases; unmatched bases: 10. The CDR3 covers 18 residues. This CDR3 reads CASSLRRGRVFGANVLTF. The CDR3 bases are TGTGCCAGCAGCTTACGGCGGGGGAGGGTCTTTGGGGCCAACGTCCTGACTTTC.

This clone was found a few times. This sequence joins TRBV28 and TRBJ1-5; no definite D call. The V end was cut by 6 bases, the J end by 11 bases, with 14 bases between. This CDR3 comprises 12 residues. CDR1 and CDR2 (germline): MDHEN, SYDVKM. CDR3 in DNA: TGTGCCAGCAGCAACCTTGGTCGCGCCCAGCATTTT. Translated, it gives CASSNLGRAQHF.

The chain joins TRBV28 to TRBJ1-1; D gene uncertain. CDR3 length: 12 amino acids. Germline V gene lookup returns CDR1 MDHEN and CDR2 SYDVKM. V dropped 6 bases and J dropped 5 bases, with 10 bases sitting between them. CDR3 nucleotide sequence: TGTGCCAGCAGCGAGCGGGGTACTGAAGCTTTCTTT. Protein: CASSERGTEAFF.

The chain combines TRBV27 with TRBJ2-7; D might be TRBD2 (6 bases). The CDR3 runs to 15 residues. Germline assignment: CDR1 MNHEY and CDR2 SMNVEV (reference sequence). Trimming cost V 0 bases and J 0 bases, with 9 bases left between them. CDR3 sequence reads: CASSLSLSGSYEQYF. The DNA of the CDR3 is TGTGCCAGCAGTTTATCCCTTAGCGGCTCCTACGAGCAGTACTTC.

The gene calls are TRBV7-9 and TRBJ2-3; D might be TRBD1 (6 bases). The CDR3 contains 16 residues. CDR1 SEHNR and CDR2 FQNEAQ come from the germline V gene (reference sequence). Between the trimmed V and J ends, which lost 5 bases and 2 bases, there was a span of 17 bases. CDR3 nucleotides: TGTGCCAGCAGCCAGGGGATGCAGACCCTCACAGATACGCAGTATTTT. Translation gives CASSQGMQTLTDTQYF. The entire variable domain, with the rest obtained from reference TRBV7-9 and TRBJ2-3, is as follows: DTGVSQNPRHKITKRGQNVTFRCDPISEHNRLYWYRQTLGQGPEFLTYFQNEAQLEKSRLLSDRFSAERPKGSFSTLEIQRTEQGDSAMYLCASSQGMQTLTDTQYFGPGTRLTVL.

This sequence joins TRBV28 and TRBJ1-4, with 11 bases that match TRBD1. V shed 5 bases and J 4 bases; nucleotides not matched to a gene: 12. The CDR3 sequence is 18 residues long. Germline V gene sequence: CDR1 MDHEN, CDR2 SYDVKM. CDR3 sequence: CASSGRDRGSRSNEKLFF. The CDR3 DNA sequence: TGTGCCAGCAGTGGACGGGACAGGGGGTCTAGGAGTAATGAAAAACTGTTTTTT.

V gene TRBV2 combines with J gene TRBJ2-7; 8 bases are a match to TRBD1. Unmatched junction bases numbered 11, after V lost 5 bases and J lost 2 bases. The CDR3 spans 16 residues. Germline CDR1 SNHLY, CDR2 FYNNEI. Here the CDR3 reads CASSHRSDRGPYEQYF. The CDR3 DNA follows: TGTGCCAGCAGTCATAGGTCCGACAGGGGCCCCTACGAGCAGTACTTC. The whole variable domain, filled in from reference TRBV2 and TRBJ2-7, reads EPEVTQTPSHQVTQMGQEVILRCVPISNHLYFYWYRQILGQKVEFLVSFYNNEISEKSEIFDDQFSVERPDGSNFTLKIRSTKLEDSAMYFCASSHRSDRGPYEQYFGPGTRLTVT.